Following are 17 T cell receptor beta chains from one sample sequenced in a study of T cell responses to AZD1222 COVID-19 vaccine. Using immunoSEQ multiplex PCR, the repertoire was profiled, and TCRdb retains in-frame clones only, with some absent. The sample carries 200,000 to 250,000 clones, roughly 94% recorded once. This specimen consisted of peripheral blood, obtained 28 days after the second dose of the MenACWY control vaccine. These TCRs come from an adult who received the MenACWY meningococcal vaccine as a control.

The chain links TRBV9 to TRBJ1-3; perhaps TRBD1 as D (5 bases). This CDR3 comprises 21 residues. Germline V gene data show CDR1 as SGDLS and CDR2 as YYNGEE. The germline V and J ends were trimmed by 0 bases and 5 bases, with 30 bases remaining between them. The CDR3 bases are TGTGCCAGCAGCGTAGTGCCGGCGGGCCAGGGAAACGCTCTTGAGAGAAACACCATATATTTT. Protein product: CASSVVPAGQGNALERNTIYF.

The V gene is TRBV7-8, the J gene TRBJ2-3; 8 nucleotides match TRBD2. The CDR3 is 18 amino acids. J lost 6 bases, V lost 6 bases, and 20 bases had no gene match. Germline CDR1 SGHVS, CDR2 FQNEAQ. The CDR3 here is CASSNWPLGSGKLDTQYF. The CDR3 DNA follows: TGTGCCAGCAGTAATTGGCCCCTGGGTAGCGGGAAATTGGATACGCAGTATTTT.

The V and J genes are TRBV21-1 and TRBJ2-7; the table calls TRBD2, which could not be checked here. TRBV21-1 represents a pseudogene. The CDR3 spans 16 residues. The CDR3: CASSKSFTSGEYEQYF. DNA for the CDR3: TGTGCCAGCAGCAAAAGCTTCACTAGCGGAGAGTACGAGCAGTACTTC.

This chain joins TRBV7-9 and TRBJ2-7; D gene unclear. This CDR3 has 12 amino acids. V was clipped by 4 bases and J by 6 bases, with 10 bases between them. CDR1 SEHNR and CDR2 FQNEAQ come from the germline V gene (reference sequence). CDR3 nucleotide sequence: TGTGCCAGCAGCTATGCCCTAAGCGAGCAGTACTTC. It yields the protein CASSYALSEQYF.

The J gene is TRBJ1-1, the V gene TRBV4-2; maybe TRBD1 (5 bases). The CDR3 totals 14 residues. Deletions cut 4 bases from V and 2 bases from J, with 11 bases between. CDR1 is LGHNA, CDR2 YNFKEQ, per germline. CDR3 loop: CASSLGTYNTEAFF. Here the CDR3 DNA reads TGTGCCAGCAGCCTCGGGACGTATAACACTGAAGCTTTCTTT.

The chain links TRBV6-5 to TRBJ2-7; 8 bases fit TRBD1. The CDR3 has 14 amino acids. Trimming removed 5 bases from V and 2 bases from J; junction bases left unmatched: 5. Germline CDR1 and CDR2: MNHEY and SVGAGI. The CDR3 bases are TGTGCCAGCAGTCGTCAGACAGGGGCCTACGAGCAGTACTTC. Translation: CASSRQTGAYEQYF.

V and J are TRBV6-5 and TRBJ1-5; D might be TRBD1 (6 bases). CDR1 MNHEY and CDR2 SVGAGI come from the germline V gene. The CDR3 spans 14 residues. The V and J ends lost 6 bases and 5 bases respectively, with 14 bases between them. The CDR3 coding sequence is TGTGCCAGCAGCGGCGGACAGAAAGATCAGCCCCAGCATTTT. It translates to CASSGGQKDQPQHF.

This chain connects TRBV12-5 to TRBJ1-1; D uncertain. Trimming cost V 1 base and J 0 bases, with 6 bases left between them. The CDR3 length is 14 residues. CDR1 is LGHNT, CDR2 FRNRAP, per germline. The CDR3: CASGLGSVNTEAFF. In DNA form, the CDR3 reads TGTGCTAGTGGTTTGGGTTCCGTGAACACTGAAGCTTTCTTT.

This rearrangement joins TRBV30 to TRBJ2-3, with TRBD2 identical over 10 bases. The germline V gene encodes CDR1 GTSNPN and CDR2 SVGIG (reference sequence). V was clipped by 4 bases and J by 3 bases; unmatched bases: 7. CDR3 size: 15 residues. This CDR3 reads CAWNRLAGGTDTQYF. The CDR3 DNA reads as TGTGCCTGGAACAGATTAGCGGGGGGAACAGATACGCAGTATTTT.

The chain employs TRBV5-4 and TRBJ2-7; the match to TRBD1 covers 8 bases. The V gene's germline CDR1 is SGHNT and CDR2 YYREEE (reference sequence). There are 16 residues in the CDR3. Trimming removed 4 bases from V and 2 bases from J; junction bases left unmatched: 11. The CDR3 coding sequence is TGTGCCAGCAGCCCCAAACAGGGGGTCGCAGCCTACGAGCAGTACTTC. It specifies CASSPKQGVAAYEQYF.

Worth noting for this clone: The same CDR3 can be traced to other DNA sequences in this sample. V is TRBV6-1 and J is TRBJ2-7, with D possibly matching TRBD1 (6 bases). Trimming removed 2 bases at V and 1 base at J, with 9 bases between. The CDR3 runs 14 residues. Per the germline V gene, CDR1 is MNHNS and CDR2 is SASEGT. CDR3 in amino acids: CASSELGQSYEQYF. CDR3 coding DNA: TGTGCCAGCAGTGAATTAGGACAGTCCTACGAGCAGTACTTC.

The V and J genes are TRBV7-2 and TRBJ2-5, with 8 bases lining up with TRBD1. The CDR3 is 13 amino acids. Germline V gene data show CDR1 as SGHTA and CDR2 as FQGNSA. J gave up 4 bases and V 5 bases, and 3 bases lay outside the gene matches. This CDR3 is CASSQQGGETQYF. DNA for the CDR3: TGTGCCAGCAGCCAACAGGGGGGAGAGACCCAGTACTTC.

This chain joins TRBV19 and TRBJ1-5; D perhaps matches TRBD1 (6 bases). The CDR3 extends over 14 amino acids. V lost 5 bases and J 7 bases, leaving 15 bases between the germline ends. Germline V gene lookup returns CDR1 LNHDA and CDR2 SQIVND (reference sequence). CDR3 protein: CASSPGGSGQPQHF. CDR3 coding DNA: TGTGCCAGTAGTCCGGGGGGCTCGGGGCAGCCCCAGCATTTT.

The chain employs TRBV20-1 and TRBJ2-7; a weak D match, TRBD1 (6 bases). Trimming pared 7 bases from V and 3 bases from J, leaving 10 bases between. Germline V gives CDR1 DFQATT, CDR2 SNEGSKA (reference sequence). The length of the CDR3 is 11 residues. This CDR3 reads CSVSQGYEQYF. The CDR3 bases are TGCAGTGTCTCACAGGGCTACGAGCAGTACTTC.

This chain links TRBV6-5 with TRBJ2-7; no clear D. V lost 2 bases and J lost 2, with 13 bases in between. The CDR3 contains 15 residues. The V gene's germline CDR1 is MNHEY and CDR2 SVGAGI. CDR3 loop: CASSYRLARTYEQYF. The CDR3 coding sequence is TGTGCCAGCAGTTACCGGTTGGCGAGGACCTACGAGCAGTACTTC.

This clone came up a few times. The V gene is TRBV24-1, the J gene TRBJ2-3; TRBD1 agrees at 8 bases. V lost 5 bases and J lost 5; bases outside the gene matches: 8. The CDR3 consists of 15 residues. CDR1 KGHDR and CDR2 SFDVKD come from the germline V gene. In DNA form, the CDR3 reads TGTGCCACCAGTGGATTCGGACAGGGCAGAGATACGCAGTATTTT. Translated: CATSGFGQGRDTQYF.

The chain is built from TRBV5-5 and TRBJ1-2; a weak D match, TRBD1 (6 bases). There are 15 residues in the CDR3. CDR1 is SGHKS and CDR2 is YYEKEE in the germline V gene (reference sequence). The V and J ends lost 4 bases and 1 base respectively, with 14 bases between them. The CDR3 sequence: CASSDLQGFNYGYTF. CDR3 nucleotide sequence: TGTGCCAGCAGCGACTTACAGGGATTTAACTATGGCTACACCTTC. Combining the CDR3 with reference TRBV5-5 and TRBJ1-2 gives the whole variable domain DAGVTQSPTHLIKTRGQQVTLRCSPISGHKSVSWYQQVLGQGPQFIFQYYEKEERGRGNFPDRFSARQFPNYSSELNVNALLLGDSALYLCASSDLQGFNYGYTFGSGTRLTVV.